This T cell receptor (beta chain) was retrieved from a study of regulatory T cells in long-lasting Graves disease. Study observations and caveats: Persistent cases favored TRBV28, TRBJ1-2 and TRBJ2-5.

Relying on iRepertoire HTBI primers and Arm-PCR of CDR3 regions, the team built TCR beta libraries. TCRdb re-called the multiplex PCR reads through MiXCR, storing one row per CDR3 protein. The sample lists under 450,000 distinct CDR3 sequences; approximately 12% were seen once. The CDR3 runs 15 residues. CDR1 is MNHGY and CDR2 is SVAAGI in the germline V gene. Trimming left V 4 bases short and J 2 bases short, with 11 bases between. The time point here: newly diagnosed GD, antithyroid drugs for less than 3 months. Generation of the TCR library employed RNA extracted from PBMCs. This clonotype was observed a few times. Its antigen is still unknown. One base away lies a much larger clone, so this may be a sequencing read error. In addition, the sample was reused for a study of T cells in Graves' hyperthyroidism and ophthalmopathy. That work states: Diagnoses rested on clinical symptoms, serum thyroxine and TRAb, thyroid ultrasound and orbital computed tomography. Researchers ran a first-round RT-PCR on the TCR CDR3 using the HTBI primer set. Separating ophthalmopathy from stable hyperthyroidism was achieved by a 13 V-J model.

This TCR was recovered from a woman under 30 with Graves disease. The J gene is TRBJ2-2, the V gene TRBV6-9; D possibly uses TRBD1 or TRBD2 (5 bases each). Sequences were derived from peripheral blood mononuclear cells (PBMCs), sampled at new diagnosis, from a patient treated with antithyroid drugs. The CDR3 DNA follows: TGTGCCAGCAGTTGGGGACGGGGAAACACCGGGGAGCTGTTTTTT. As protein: CASSWGRGNTGELFF.